This T cell receptor (beta chain) is from a study of OX40 agonist ivuxolimab in advanced cancers. The wider study: A diagnosis of hepatocellular carcinoma, melanoma, renal cell or head and neck cancer was present in dose-escalation patients. General study findings and limits: People who partly responded at 0.1-3.0 mg/kg had some of the least clonal expansion seen. Both CD4+ and CD8+ T cell populations in blood had undergone clonal expansion by week 6 at 0.1 to 3.0 mg/kg.

Clones were sequenced by immunoSEQ multiplex PCR, and TCRdb holds only the in-frame ones, with some missing. The table shows roughly 43,000 clones, with 88% occurring only once. On this clone: Its matching antigen is unknown.

CDR3 length: 16 residues. The V gene lost 4 bases and the J gene lost 4 bases, with 14 bases spanning the gap. The germline V gene encodes CDR1 WNHNN and CDR2 SYGVQD (reference sequence). The chain couples TRBV10-1 to TRBJ2-6, with TRBD1 as a possible D gene (6 bases). Here the sequenced sample was CD4+ or CD8+ T cells sorted from blood, taken in a trial of the OX40 agonist ivuxolimab. The clonotype originates from an adult with an advanced solid tumor such as melanoma, head and neck, liver or kidney cancer. CDR3 nucleotide sequence: TGCGCCAGCAGTGGCCCAGGGGCGGGCGGGGCCAACGTCCTGACTTTC. This codes for CASSGPGAGGANVLTF.